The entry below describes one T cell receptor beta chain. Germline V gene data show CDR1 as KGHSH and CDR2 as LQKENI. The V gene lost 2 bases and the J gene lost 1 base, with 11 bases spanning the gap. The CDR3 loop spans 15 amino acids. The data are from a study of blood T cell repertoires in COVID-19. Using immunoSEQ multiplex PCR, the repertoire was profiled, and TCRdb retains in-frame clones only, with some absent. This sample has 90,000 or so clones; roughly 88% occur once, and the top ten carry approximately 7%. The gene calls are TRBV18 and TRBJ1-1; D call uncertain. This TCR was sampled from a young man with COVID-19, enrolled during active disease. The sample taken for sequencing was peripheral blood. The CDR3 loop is CASSPVEGSNTEAFF. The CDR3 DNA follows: TGTGCCAGCTCACCAGTTGAGGGTTCGAACACTGAAGCTTTCTTT.